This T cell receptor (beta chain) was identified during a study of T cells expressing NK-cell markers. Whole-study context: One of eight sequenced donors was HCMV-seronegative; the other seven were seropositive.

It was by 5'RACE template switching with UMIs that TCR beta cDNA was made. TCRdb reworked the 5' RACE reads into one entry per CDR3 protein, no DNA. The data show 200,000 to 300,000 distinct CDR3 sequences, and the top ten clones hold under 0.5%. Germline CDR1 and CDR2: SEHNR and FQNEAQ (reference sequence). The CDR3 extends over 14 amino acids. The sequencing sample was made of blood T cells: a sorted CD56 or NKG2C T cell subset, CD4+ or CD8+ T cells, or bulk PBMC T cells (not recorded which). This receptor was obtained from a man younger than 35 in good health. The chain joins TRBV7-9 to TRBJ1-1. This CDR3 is CASSSRASNTEAFF.